The next 20 T cell receptor beta chains were all read from a single sample in a study of blood T cell repertoires in COVID-19. Clones were read by immunoSEQ multiplex PCR, and TCRdb kept only the in-frame ones, dropping some. Here the sample spans approximately 140,000 clones, more than 70% being singletons. Specimen: peripheral blood. The receptors derive from a man aged 60 to 75 with active or convalescent COVID-19.

The chain combines TRBV10-2 with TRBJ2-3; 9 bases fit TRBD2. The CDR3 length is 15 residues. Germline V gives CDR1 WSHSY, CDR2 SAAADI. Trimming cost V 5 bases and J 1 base; bases outside gene matches: 4. The CDR3 protein is CASSTPSGGTDTQYF. CDR3 bases: TGCGCCAGCAGTACCCCTAGCGGGGGCACAGATACGCAGTATTTT.

This clone was counted between two and nine times. The chain combines TRBV20-1 with TRBJ2-7, with 9 bases aligning to TRBD2. The V gene's germline CDR1 is DFQATT and CDR2 SNEGSKA (reference sequence). Trimming took 3 bases from V and 0 from J; bases not matched to a gene: 9. The CDR3 runs 16 residues. CDR3 bases: TGCAGTGCTAGTCCGGGACTAGCTGCTGACTCCTACGAGCAGTACTTC. Protein: CSASPGLAADSYEQYF.

The CDR3 bases are TGTGCCAGCAGTTCGGACACAGGCTACAATGAGCAGTTCTTC. The encoded protein is CASSSDTGYNEQFF. The chain employs TRBV2 and TRBJ2-1; D possibly corresponds to TRBD1 (5 bases). CDR3 length equals 14 residues. Between the trimmed V and J ends, which lost 5 bases and 3 bases, there was a span of 11 bases. Germline V gene data show CDR1 as SNHLY and CDR2 as FYNNEI. The full variable domain, in which reference TRBV2 and TRBJ2-1 provide the parts outside the CDR3, is EPEVTQTPSHQVTQMGQEVILRCVPISNHLYFYWYRQILGQKVEFLVSFYNNEISEKSEIFDDQFSVERPDGSNFTLKIRSTKLEDSAMYFCASSSDTGYNEQFFGPGTRLTVL.

The J gene is TRBJ1-3, the V gene TRBV6-5; no reliable D call. V was clipped by 5 bases and J by 0 bases, with 8 bases between them. The CDR3 consists of 14 residues. Germline CDR1 is MNHEY and CDR2 is SVGAGI. The CDR3 DNA sequence: TGTGCCAGCAGTCTAGATTACTCTGGAAACACCATATATTTT. Protein product: CASSLDYSGNTIYF.

V usage is TRBV13 and J usage is TRBJ2-4; the match to TRBD2 covers 8 bases. Losses at the gene ends were 5 bases for V and 9 bases for J; bases not matched to a gene: 9. The CDR3 runs to 14 residues. Germline V gives CDR1 PRHDT, CDR2 FYEKMQ (reference sequence). The CDR3 coding sequence is TGTGCCAGCAGCCCCACCGGGACTAGGGGCATTCAGTACTTC. The encoded protein is CASSPTGTRGIQYF.

Many counts were recorded for this clone. V and J are TRBV4-2 and TRBJ1-1; D unclear. CDR1 and CDR2 (germline): LGHNA, YNFKEQ. There are 16 residues in the CDR3. Trimming cost V 0 bases and J 0 bases, with 11 bases left between them. Here the CDR3 reads CASSQDTGYLNTEAFF. In DNA, the CDR3 is TGTGCCAGCAGCCAAGATACCGGGTATTTGAACACTGAAGCTTTCTTT.

This sequence joins TRBV2 and TRBJ1-2; a possible D gene is TRBD1 (6 bases). Trimming left V 7 bases short and J 8 bases short, with 17 bases between. This CDR3 spans 13 amino acids. Germline V gene data show CDR1 as SNHLY and CDR2 as FYNNEI. CDR3 sequence reads: CASMGQGSKGYTF. The DNA of the CDR3 is TGTGCCAGCATGGGGCAGGGGTCGAAGGGCTACACCTTC.

This sequence joins TRBV11-2 and TRBJ2-1, with TRBD1 matching over 8 bases. The CDR3 length is 14 residues. The V gene end was trimmed by 4 bases and the J gene end by 8 bases; junction bases not matched to a gene: 7. Per the germline V gene, CDR1 is SGHAT and CDR2 is FQNNGV. CDR3 nucleotides: TGTGCCAGCAGCTCCCGGACAGGGATGTATGAGCAGTTCTTC. Translating gives CASSSRTGMYEQFF.

This clone was observed a handful of times. The chain employs TRBV20-1 and TRBJ1-5; no clear D gene. Trimming took off 2 bases at V and 10 bases at J, with 9 bases between the two ends. The CDR3 is 11 amino acids. CDR1 DFQATT and CDR2 SNEGSKA come from the germline V gene (reference sequence). CDR3 in amino acids: CSARSGIPQHF. The CDR3 DNA is TGCAGTGCTAGATCGGGTATCCCCCAGCATTTT.

The V and J genes are TRBV3-1 (or the pseudogene TRBV3-2) and TRBJ2-5, with 12 bases identical to TRBD2. The V gene end was trimmed by 1 base and the J gene end by 4 bases; junction bases not matched to a gene: 10. The CDR3 spans 18 residues. Germline V gene lookup returns CDR1 LGHDT and CDR2 YNNKEL (reference sequence). The CDR3 here is CASSQASPTSGSGETQYF. The CDR3 DNA sequence: TGTGCCAGCAGCCAAGCTTCTCCGACTAGCGGGAGTGGAGAGACCCAGTACTTC.

The chain combines TRBV4-2 with TRBJ2-7; 9 bases are a match to TRBD1. The germline V gene has CDR1 LGHNA and CDR2 YNFKEQ. This CDR3 contains 16 residues. Germline trimming cut 2 bases from V and 2 bases from J; bases unmatched to any gene: 7. The DNA for the CDR3 is TGTGCCAGCAGCCAACCTTACAGGGGGCCGACCTACGAGCAGTACTTC. Translated, it gives CASSQPYRGPTYEQYF.

In its sample, this clone was seen a few times. The chain carries TRBV7-3 and TRBJ2-7; the D gene is possibly TRBD2 (5 bases). Germline V lookup: CDR1 SGHTA, CDR2 FQGTGA. The germline V and J ends were trimmed by 5 bases and 3 bases, with 11 bases remaining between them. The CDR3 totals 13 residues. The CDR3 DNA reads as TGTGCCAGCAGCAACGGACTCGACTACGAGCAGTACTTC. It specifies CASSNGLDYEQYF.

This clone was observed a handful of times. This chain connects TRBV10-2 to TRBJ2-7; D might be TRBD1 (6 bases). The length of the CDR3 is 13 residues. Germline CDR1 reads WSHSY; CDR2 reads SAAADI. V was shortened by 3 bases and J by 3 bases, with 9 bases between the two germline ends. CDR3 in amino acids: CASSENRVYEQYF. CDR3 sequence (DNA): TGCGCCAGCAGTGAAAACAGGGTCTACGAGCAGTACTTC.

The chain recombines TRBV18 with TRBJ2-7, with 7 bases that match TRBD1. The CDR3 loop spans 13 amino acids. Trimming cost V 4 bases and J 2 bases; bases outside gene matches: 2. Germline V gene lookup returns CDR1 KGHSH and CDR2 LQKENI. The CDR3 protein is CASSQGATYEQYF. CDR3 DNA: TGTGCCAGCTCACAGGGGGCCACCTACGAGCAGTACTTC.

This clone was seen a handful of times. The chain carries TRBV18 and TRBJ1-1; 7 nucleotides agree with TRBD1. Losses at the gene ends were 6 bases for V and 4 bases for J; bases not matched to a gene: 8. Per germline, CDR1 KGHSH and CDR2 LQKENI. The CDR3 sequence is 14 residues long. This CDR3 is CASSPRGEATEAFF. CDR3 nucleotides: TGTGCCAGCTCTCCCAGGGGGGAGGCCACTGAAGCTTTCTTT.

This chain uses TRBV5-1 with TRBJ1-2; weak D call: TRBD1 (5 bases). V lost 7 bases to trimming and J lost 3 bases, with 13 bases between them. Germline V gene data show CDR1 as SGHRS and CDR2 as YFSETQ. This CDR3 is 13 amino acids long. CDR3 amino acids: CASRQSRDYGYTF. The CDR3 DNA follows: TGCGCCAGCCGACAGTCCCGGGACTATGGCTACACCTTC.

The rearrangement joins TRBV6-5 to TRBJ2-1; 7 bases are a match to TRBD2. V lost 6 bases to trimming and J lost 8 bases; unmatched junction nucleotides: 13. This CDR3 is built from 15 residues. Germline V gene lookup returns CDR1 MNHEY and CDR2 SVGAGI. In DNA form, the CDR3 reads TGTGCCAGCAGCTCATTGGAGCGGGGAGTGTATGAGCAGTTCTTC. Its translation: CASSSLERGVYEQFF.

The chain couples TRBV2 to TRBJ2-7; 11 bases map to TRBD2. CDR1 is SNHLY, CDR2 FYNNEI, per germline. CDR3 length: 17 residues. Losses at the gene ends were 3 bases for V and 3 bases for J; bases not matched to a gene: 10. The CDR3 loop is CASSDQLAGAWDYEQYF. Here the CDR3 DNA reads TGTGCCAGCAGTGATCAACTAGCGGGAGCCTGGGACTACGAGCAGTACTTC. The variable domain in full, completed from reference TRBV2 and TRBJ2-7, reads EPEVTQTPSHQVTQMGQEVILRCVPISNHLYFYWYRQILGQKVEFLVSFYNNEISEKSEIFDDQFSVERPDGSNFTLKIRSTKLEDSAMYFCASSDQLAGAWDYEQYFGPGTRLTVT.

V and J are TRBV15 and TRBJ2-3; 13 nucleotides agree with TRBD2. The length of the CDR3 is 16 residues. The germline V gene has CDR1 LNHNV and CDR2 YYDKDF (reference sequence). The V segment lost 4 bases and the J segment 4 bases; nucleotides outside the gene matches: 5. CDR3 protein: CATSIDGTSGADTQYF. CDR3 nucleotides: TGTGCCACCAGCATTGATGGGACTAGCGGGGCAGATACGCAGTATTTT. Full variable domain (remainder filled in from reference TRBV15 and TRBJ2-3): DAMVIQNPRYQVTQFGKPVTLSCSQTLNHNVMYWYQQKSSQAPKLLFHYYDKDFNNEADTPDNFQSRRPNTSFCFLDIRSPGLGDTAMYLCATSIDGTSGADTQYFGPGTRLTVL.

The rearrangement links TRBV7-8 to TRBJ1-1, with D unclear. The CDR3 consists of 13 residues. V was trimmed by 5 bases and J by 4 bases, leaving 11 bases between them. Germline V gene data show CDR1 as SGHVS and CDR2 as FQNEAQ. CDR3 in amino acids: CASSAGYGTEAFF. CDR3 DNA sequence: TGTGCCAGCAGCGCGGGGTATGGCACTGAAGCTTTCTTT.